This TCR beta chain was sequenced during a study of blood T cell repertoires in COVID-19. Germline assignment: CDR1 MNHEY and CDR2 SVGAGI. V was clipped by 8 bases and J by 1 base, with 11 bases between them. This CDR3 spans 13 amino acids. This study enrolled people aged roughly 18 to 90 from around 25 US geographic areas. Original processing methods: Amplification of reference gene primers was used by the study to estimate nucleated cell counts. Sequenced by immunoSEQ multiplex PCR; TCRdb stores in-frame clones only, minus some. The DNA was the basis for D and trimming; V, J and clone size are from that table. Of 400,000 to 550,000 clones in the sample, about 85% are singletons; the top ten hold just under 2%.

The TCR sequence derives from a woman aged 18-29 years with acute COVID-19. The sample taken for sequencing was PBMCs or T cells enriched from blood (not recorded which). This chain links TRBV6-5 with TRBJ1-2, with D possibly being TRBD1 (5 bases). CDR3 coding DNA: TGTGCCAGCTGCGACAGTAATAACTATGGCTACACCTTC. Amino acid sequence: CASCDSNNYGYTF.